This T cell receptor beta chain was sequenced for a study of shared T cell receptors in the human thymus. After removal of 0 bases from V and 0 bases from J, the junction contained 9 bases not matched to a gene. The CDR3 is made up of 18 amino acids. Germline loops: CDR1 SGHTS, CDR2 YDEGEE. This table comes from immunoSEQ multiplex PCR, and its TCRdb copy is limited to in-frame clones, with some not included. The sample carries approximately 760,000 clones, approximately 85% recorded once. This sample also belongs to another study, concerning human thymus T cells. That report adds: Corrective surgery for congenital heart defects was being performed on the healthy Finnish infants who were the donors. Thymic samples were excised during corrective heart operations. Within thymic and blood repertoires, V and J gene usage appeared to be biased. The related literature has documented a marked overlap of thymic repertoires among unrelated individuals.

The chain links TRBV5-8 to TRBJ2-1, with TRBD1 matching over 7 bases. The sequenced sample was thymocytes. The sequence was collected from a girl under three years old with a congenital heart defect. CDR3 coding DNA: TGTGCCAGCAGCTTGGTTCCTTGTCCAGGGGGCTCCTACAATGAGCAGTTCTTC. Its translation is CASSLVPCPGGSYNEQFF.